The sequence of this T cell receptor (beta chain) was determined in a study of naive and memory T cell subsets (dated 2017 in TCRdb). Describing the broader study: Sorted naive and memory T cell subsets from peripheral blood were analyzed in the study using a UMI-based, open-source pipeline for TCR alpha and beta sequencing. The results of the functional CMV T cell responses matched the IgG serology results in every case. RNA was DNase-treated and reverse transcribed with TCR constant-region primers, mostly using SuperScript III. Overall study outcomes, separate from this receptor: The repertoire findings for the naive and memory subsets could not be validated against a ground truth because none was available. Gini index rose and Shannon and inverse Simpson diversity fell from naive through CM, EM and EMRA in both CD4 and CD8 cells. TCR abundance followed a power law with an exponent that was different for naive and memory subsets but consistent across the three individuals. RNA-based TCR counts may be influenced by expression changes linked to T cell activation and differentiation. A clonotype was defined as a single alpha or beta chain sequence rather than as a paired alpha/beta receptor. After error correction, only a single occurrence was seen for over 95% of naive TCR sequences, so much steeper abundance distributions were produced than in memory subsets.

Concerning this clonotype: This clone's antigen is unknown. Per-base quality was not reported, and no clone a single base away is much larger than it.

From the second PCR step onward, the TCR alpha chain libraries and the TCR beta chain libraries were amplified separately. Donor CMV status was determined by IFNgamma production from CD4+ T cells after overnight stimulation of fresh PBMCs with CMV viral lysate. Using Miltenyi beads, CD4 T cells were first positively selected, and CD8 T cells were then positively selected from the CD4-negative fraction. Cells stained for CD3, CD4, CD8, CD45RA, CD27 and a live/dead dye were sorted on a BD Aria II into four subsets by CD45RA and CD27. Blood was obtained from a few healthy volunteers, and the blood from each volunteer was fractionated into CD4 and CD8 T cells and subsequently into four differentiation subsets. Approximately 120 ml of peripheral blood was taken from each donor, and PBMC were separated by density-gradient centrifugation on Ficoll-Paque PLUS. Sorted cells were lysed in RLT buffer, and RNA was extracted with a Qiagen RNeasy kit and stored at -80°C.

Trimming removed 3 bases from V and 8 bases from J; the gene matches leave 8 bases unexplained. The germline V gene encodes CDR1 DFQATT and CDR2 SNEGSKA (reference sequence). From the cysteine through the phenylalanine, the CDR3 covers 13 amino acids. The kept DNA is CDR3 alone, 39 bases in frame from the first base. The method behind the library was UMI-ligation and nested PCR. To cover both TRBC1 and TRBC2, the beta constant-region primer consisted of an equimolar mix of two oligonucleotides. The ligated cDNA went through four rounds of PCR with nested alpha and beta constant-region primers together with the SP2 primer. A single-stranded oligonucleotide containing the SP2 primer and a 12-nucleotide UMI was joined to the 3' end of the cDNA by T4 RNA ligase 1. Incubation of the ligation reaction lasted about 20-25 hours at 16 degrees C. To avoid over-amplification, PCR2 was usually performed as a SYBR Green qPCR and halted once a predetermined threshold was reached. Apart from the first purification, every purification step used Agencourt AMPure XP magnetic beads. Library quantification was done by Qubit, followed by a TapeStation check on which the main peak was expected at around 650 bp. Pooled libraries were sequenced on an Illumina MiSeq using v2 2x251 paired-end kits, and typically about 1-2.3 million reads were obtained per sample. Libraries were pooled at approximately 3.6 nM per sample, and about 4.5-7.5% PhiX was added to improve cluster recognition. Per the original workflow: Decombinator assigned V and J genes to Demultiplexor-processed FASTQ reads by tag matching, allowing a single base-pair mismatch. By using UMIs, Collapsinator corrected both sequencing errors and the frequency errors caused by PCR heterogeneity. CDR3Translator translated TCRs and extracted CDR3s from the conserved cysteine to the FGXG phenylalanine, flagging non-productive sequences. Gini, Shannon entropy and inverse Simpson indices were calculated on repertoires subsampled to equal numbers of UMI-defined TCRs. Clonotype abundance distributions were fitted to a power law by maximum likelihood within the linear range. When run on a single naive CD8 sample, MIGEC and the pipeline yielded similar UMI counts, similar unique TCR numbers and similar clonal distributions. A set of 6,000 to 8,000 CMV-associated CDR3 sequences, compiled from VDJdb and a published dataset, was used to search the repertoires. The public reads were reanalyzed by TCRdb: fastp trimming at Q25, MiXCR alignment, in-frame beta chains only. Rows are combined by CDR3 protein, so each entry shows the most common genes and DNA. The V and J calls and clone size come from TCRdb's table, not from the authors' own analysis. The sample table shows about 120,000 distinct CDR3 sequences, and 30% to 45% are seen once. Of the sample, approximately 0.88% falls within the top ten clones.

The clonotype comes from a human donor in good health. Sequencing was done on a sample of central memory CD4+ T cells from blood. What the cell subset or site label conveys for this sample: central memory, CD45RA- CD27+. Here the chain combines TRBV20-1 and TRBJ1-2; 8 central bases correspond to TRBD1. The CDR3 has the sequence CSARPQGAGGYTF. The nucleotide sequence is TGCAGTGCTAGGCCCCAGGGGGCTGGAGGCTACACCTTC.